Described below is a single TCR beta chain sequence and its context. Its antigen remains unknown. The length of the CDR3 is 13 residues. V lost 6 bases to trimming and J lost 1 base, with 9 bases between them. TCR beta libraries were made by quantitative 5'-RACE with molecular barcodes. TCRdb used MiXCR to reprocess the 5' RACE reads, holding one entry per CDR3 protein. The table includes 500,000 to 550,000 distinct CDR3 sequences, roughly an eighth detected once. This sample was taken from a study of CD8 T cells in ankylosing spondylitis. Findings and caveats of the study: Certain motif variants had earlier appeared in reactive arthritis synovial fluid and blood. As reported, disease-linked clones showed significant enrichment in matched ankylosing spondylitis synovial fluid. Seven to nine highly homologous variants formed a TCR beta motif that appeared characteristic of ankylosing spondylitis blood.

Sequencing input: blood, either unsorted or a sorted T cell fraction (not recorded which). The sequence derives from a male donor with ankylosing spondylitis. The V call is TRBV12-3 or TRBV12-4, the J call TRBJ2-5, with D perhaps TRBD1 or TRBD2 (5 bases each). CDR3 in DNA: TGTGCCAGCAGCCGGGACCCCCAAGAGACCCAGTACTTC. Encoded protein: CASSRDPQETQYF.